Following are 23 T cell receptor beta chains from one sample sequenced in a study of CD4 and CD8 cells across lung adenocarcinoma regions. TCRdb ran MiXCR on the PCR reads and lists one entry per CDR3 protein. This table holds tens of thousands of distinct CDR3 sequences, over 40% found once. The sequenced material came from CD4+ T cells from the center of a lung tumor. The source is a male donor with lung adenocarcinoma. The CD4 and CD8 labels of this study may be unreliable.

This clonotype was observed a handful of times. The chain is built from TRBV9 and TRBJ2-7; 7 positions match TRBD2. The J segment lost 0 bases and the V segment lost 7 bases, leaving 7 bases of the junction unmatched. CDR1 is SGDLS and CDR2 is YYNGEE in the germline V gene. CDR3 length: 14 amino acids. The CDR3 here is CASSAGLGSYEQYF. The CDR3, as DNA: TGTGCCAGCTCAGCGGGACTTGGCTCCTACGAGCAGTACTTC.

This clonotype occurred a few times. The CDR3 DNA is TGTGCCAGCAGCTCCCAGCGGGGTCAAGAGACCCAGTACTTC. Protein sequence: CASSSQRGQETQYF. The rearrangement links TRBV6-1 to TRBJ2-5; 7 nucleotides match TRBD2. CDR1 and CDR2 (germline): MNHNS, SASEGT. The CDR3 length is 14 residues. The V and J ends lost 6 bases and 2 bases, in that order; junction bases with no gene match: 6.

The V and J genes are TRBV6-1 and TRBJ2-1, with D possibly TRBD2 on 6 matching bases. The CDR3 has 16 amino acids. V lost 6 bases and J 7 bases, leaving 22 bases between the germline ends. Per the germline V gene, CDR1 is MNHNS and CDR2 is SASEGT. CDR3 loop: CASRVPGDVSKNEQFF. The CDR3 DNA reads as TGTGCCAGCAGGGTCCCGGGGGACGTGAGTAAAAATGAGCAGTTCTTC.

In its sample, this clonotype was seen a few times. The J gene is TRBJ2-3, the V gene TRBV6-1; TRBD2 agrees at 10 bases. CDR3 length equals 14 residues. Germline lookup yields CDR1 MNHNS and CDR2 SASEGT. V was clipped by 3 bases and J by 4 bases; unmatched bases: 1. CDR3 amino acids: CASSDTSGADTQYF. The CDR3 DNA reads as TGTGCCAGCAGTGATACTAGCGGGGCAGATACGCAGTATTTT.

This clonotype was seen only once. The gene calls are TRBV27 and TRBJ2-5; D is perhaps TRBD1 or TRBD2 (6 bases each). Deletions cut 5 bases from V and 8 bases from J, with 27 bases between. Germline values: CDR1 MNHEY, CDR2 SMNVEV (reference sequence). This CDR3 is built from 17 residues. The CDR3 region is CASSAGLGGSGPDTQYF. The CDR3 nucleotides read TGTGCCAGCAGTGCGGGGCTCGGGGGCTCTGGCCCAGATACCCAGTACTTC.

This clonotype came up many times. The CDR3 bases are TGTGCCAGCAGTGGGGCGGGGGGAAGCTCCTACGAGCAGTTCTTC. Protein sequence: CASSGAGGSSYEQFF. The rearrangement links TRBV6-1 to TRBJ2-1, with 8 bases that match TRBD2. Germline V gene lookup returns CDR1 MNHNS and CDR2 SASEGT. This CDR3 region has 15 residues. With V trimmed by 4 bases and J by 10 bases, 12 bases remained unmatched.

As concerns this clonotype: Since a much larger clone is just one base distant, this may be a read error. The V and J genes are TRBV11-3 and TRBJ2-5; no reliable D call. CDR1 is SGHNT, CDR2 YENEEA, per germline. This CDR3 has 14 residues. The CDR3 nucleotides read TGTGCCAGCAGCTTAGACCCAGAAGCAAATGAGCACTTCTTC. It codes for CASSLDPEANEHFF.

This clonotype showed up just once. The gene calls are TRBV3-1 and TRBJ2-1; unclear D gene. The ends were cut back, 0 bases at V and 9 bases at J, with 12 bases in the middle. The CDR3 has 14 amino acids. CDR1 and CDR2 (germline): LGHDT, YNNKEL (reference sequence). CDR3 sequence (DNA): TGTGCCAGCAGCCAAGATATTGAGAGAAGTGAGCAGTTCTTC. Residues: CASSQDIERSEQFF.

This clonotype was observed many times. This chain's CDR3 is CASSIGLEVDTQYF. As DNA, the CDR3 is TGTGCCAGCAGCATCGGACTAGAAGTAGATACGCAGTATTTT. This chain joins TRBV7-2 and TRBJ2-3, with 7 bases lining up with TRBD2. CDR3 length: 14 residues. Germline V gene sequence: CDR1 SGHTA, CDR2 FQGNSA. V was clipped by 5 bases and J by 5 bases; unmatched bases: 7.

The V and J genes are TRBV4-1 and TRBJ2-7; D is undetermined. In germline, CDR1 is MGHRA, CDR2 YSYEKL. CDR3 length: 13 amino acids. V shed 4 bases and J shed 3 bases, with 10 bases lying between them. CDR3 residues: CASSRSIFYEQYF. The CDR3 nucleotides are TGCGCCAGCAGCCGTTCGATTTTCTACGAGCAGTACTTC.

This clonotype appeared a single time. This sequence joins TRBV6-1 and TRBJ2-4; the match to TRBD1 covers 8 bases. Looked up from germline, CDR1 is MNHNS and CDR2 is SASEGT. Trimming took 4 bases from V and 9 from J; bases not matched to a gene: 11. This CDR3 comprises 15 residues. CDR3 DNA: TGTGCCAGCAGTGGAGCTGGACAGGGCTCCGGCATTCAGTACTTC. Its translation is CASSGAGQGSGIQYF.

The V call is TRBV25-1, the J call TRBJ2-3; the D is unclear. CDR3 size: 12 residues. Germline CDR1 reads MGHDK; CDR2 reads SYGVNS. Trimming stripped 6 bases from V and 6 bases from J, with 10 bases between. CDR3 protein: CASSLRADTQYF. CDR3 DNA sequence: TGTGCCAGCAGCCTCCGCGCGGATACGCAGTATTTT.

This clonotype was observed many times. The chain recombines TRBV11-2 with TRBJ2-1; 11 positions match TRBD2. CDR1 and CDR2 from the germline V gene are SGHAT and FQNNGV. This CDR3 comprises 14 residues. V lost 3 bases and J lost 6; bases outside the gene matches: 1. The CDR3, as DNA: TGTGCCAGCAGCTTTAGCGGGAGGGGCAATGAGCAGTTCTTC. This encodes CASSFSGRGNEQFF.

The table lists this clonotype with many counts. The genes are TRBV27 and TRBJ2-3; tentative D call: TRBD2 (5 bases). Germline values: CDR1 MNHEY, CDR2 SMNVEV (reference sequence). V was cut by 5 bases and J by 5 bases, with 11 bases left in between. CDR3 size: 13 residues. The CDR3 DNA reads as TGTGCCAGCAGTCCCCTTCGGGAAGATACGCAGTATTTT. This translates into CASSPLREDTQYF.

The J gene is TRBJ2-1, the V gene TRBV5-1; D not certain. The V and J ends lost 0 bases and 5 bases respectively, with 12 bases between them. CDR1 and CDR2 (germline): SGHRS, YFSETQ. This CDR3 is built from 15 residues. The CDR3 bases are TGCGCCAGCAGCTTGGGCACTAACCGACACAATGAGCAGTTCTTC. This codes for CASSLGTNRHNEQFF.

This clonotype was seen more than once but under ten times. This chain joins TRBV6-5 and TRBJ2-3; perhaps TRBD2 as D (5 bases). This CDR3 is built from 15 residues. Germline values: CDR1 MNHEY, CDR2 SVGAGI. V gave up 6 bases and J gave up 10 bases, with 23 bases separating them. The DNA for the CDR3 is TGTGCCAGCAGACTCCAGTCTGGGAGTCCCGGTGCGCAGTATTTT. This gives the protein CASRLQSGSPGAQYF.

In its sample, this clonotype was seen many times. The chain is built from TRBV7-6 and TRBJ1-4; weak D call: TRBD1 (5 bases). The germline gives CDR1 SGHVS, CDR2 FNYEAQ. V was pared by 5 bases and J by 3 bases, with 13 bases between. This CDR3 contains 15 residues. The CDR3 sequence: CASSAFGTANEKLFF. The CDR3 DNA sequence: TGTGCCAGCAGCGCATTTGGGACGGCTAATGAAAAACTGTTTTTT.

This clonotype was seen only a few times. The chain uses TRBV3-1 and TRBJ2-1, with D possibly being TRBD1 or TRBD2 (5 bases each). V lost 0 bases, J lost 5 bases, and 14 bases lay in between. CDR1 and CDR2 (germline): LGHDT, YNNKEL (reference sequence). The CDR3 consists of 16 residues. This chain's CDR3 is CASSQDRDRWDNEQFF. The CDR3 DNA is TGTGCCAGCAGCCAAGATAGGGACCGATGGGACAATGAGCAGTTCTTC.

The table lists this clonotype with many counts. The chain is built from TRBV6-6 and TRBJ1-2; 8 nucleotides match TRBD1. The CDR3 spans 14 residues. The germline CDR1 and CDR2 sequences are MNHNY and SVGAGI (reference sequence). With 0 bases clipped from V and 7 bases from J, the junction kept 4 bases outside the gene matches. CDR3 in amino acids: CASSYSRTGTGYTF. CDR3 nucleotide sequence: TGTGCCAGCAGTTACTCGAGGACAGGGACTGGCTACACCTTC.

This clonotype was counted between two and nine times. The J gene is TRBJ2-7, the V gene TRBV9; D gene ambiguous. Germline CDR1 reads SGDLS; CDR2 reads YYNGEE. The CDR3 is 15 amino acids. Trimming left V 0 bases short and J 0 bases short, with 10 bases between. CDR3 in DNA: TGTGCCAGCAGCGTAGAGCCTTTGAGCTCCTACGAGCAGTACTTC. Amino acid sequence: CASSVEPLSSYEQYF.

Written as DNA, the CDR3 is TGTGCCAGCAGTGACGAACGGGGGGGGGGGGGGGGGGGGGGCGAGGTTCGCTACGAGCAGTACTTC. It is translated as CASSDERGGGGGGGEVRYEQYF. The rearrangement links TRBV6-1 to TRBJ2-1, with 8 bases matching TRBD2. TRBJ2-7 explains the end of the DNA better; the J call may be wrong. The germline V gene has CDR1 MNHNS and CDR2 SASEGT. The CDR3 has 22 residues.

This clonotype came up a few times. This chain joins TRBV6-1 and TRBJ1-2; unclear D gene. The CDR3 runs 15 residues. Trimming took off 5 bases at V and 3 bases at J, with 16 bases between the two ends. The V gene's germline CDR1 is MNHNS and CDR2 SASEGT. CDR3 sequence reads: CASSPRPASDYGYTF. The DNA of the CDR3 is TGTGCCAGCAGTCCCCGACCCGCCTCGGACTATGGCTACACCTTC.

This clonotype rates as medium-sized (0.01 to 0.1%). This chain joins TRBV6-1 and TRBJ2-5; D ambiguous. The J call is in doubt because the DNA end fits TRBJ2-7 better. Germline V gene sequence: CDR1 MNHNS, CDR2 SASEGT. The CDR3 has 13 amino acids. Written as DNA, the CDR3 is TGTGCCAGCAGTGGTACCAAGAAATACGAGCAGTACTTC. Translation gives CASSGTKKYEQYF.